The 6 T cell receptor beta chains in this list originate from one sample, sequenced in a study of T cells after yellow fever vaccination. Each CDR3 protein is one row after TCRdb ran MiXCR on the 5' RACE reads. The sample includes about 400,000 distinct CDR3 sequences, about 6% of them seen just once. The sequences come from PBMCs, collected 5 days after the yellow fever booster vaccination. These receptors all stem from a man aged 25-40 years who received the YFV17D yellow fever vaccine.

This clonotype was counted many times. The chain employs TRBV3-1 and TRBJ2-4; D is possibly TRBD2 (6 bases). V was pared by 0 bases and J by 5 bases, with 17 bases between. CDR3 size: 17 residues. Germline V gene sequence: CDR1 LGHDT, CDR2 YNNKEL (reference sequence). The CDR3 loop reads CASSQDLAGRVENIQYF. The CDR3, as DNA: TGTGCCAGCAGCCAAGATCTGGCGGGAAGGGTCGAAAACATTCAGTACTTC.

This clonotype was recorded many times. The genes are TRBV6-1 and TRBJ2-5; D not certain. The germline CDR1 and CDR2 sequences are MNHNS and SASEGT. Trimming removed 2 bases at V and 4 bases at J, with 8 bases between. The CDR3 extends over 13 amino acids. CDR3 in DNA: TGTGCCAGCAGTGAAAGGCACCCAGAGACCCAGTACTTC. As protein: CASSERHPETQYF.

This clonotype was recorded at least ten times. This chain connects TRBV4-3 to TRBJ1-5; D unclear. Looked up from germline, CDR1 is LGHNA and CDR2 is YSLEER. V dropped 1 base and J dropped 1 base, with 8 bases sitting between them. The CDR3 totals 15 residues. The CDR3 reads CASSQAAASNQPQHF. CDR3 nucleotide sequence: TGCGCCAGCAGCCAAGCGGCAGCAAGCAATCAGCCCCAGCATTTT.

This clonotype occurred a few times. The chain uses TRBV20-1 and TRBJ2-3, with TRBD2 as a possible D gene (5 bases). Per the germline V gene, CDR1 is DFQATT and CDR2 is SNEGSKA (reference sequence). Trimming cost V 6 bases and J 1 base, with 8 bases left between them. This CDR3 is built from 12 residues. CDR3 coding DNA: TGCAGTGCCGAGGAGGGCACAGATACGCAGTATTTT. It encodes CSAEEGTDTQYF.

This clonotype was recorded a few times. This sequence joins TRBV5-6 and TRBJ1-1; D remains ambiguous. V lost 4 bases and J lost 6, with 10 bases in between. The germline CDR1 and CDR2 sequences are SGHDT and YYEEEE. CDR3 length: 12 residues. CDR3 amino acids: CASSLSVPEAFF. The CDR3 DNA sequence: TGTGCCAGCAGCCTCTCCGTCCCTGAAGCTTTCTTT.

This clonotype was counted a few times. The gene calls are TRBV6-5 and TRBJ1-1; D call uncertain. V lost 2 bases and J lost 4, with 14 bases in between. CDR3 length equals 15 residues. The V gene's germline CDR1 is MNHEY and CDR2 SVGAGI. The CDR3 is CASSYGPGPGTEAFF. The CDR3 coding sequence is TGTGCCAGCAGTTACGGTCCAGGACCGGGCACTGAAGCTTTCTTT.